This TCR beta chain was found in a study of circulating CD8 cells and anti-PD-1 response in melanoma. Germline assignment: CDR1 MNHEY and CDR2 SVGAGI. V was shortened by 3 bases and J by 6 bases, with 8 bases between the two germline ends. The CDR3 is 13 residues long. As to this clonotype: Its antigen is still unknown.

Study results and caveats: Replicates were generally not done for experiments. At M1, fewer than 8% of TRB clonotypes appeared in multiple subsets. TIGIT repertoires were least diverse, DNEG repertoires most diverse. Patients included both untreated and previously treated individuals.

Each library started from about 14 ng of total RNA using the QIAseq Immune Repertoire TCR panel. MiXCR, run by TCRdb on the reads, gives a single entry per CDR3 protein. The sample contains about 2,500 distinct CDR3 sequences, roughly 7.9% of which appear only once. Four subsets defined by PD-1 and/or TIGIT were sorted from live CD3+CD8+TCRalphabeta+ cells. This sample comprised CD8+ T cells from PBMCs, obtained at baseline or after one month of anti-PD-1 therapy (not recorded which). The receptor was isolated from a human donor with melanoma. The chain is built from TRBV6-5 and TRBJ2-2; D not resolved. In DNA form, the CDR3 reads TGTGCCAGCAGTTATGAGAGCCCCGGGGAGCTGTTTTTT. It codes for CASSYESPGELFF.